Sequencing of this T cell receptor beta chain was carried out in a study of T cells in Graves' hyperthyroidism and ophthalmopathy. This clonotype showed up many times. Its antigen is unidentified. The study's findings and limits: Among clonotypes expanded in thyroid above 0.001, most were also found in blood.

The source material, RNA transcripts, was used to amplify TCR beta CDR3 regions. With the HTBI primer set, the TCR CDR3 went through a first round of RT-PCR. MiXCR was run by TCRdb on the multiplex PCR reads, yielding one entry per CDR3 protein. The sample records about 400,000 distinct CDR3 sequences, 15% to 17% being singletons. Uncontrolled infection, other autoimmune disease, pregnancy or lactation disqualified patients from enrolment. From 10 ml of fresh peripheral blood, PBMCs were isolated. This CDR3 has 13 amino acids. The germline CDR1 and CDR2 sequences are SQVTM and ANQGSEA. Trimming removed 7 bases from V and 3 bases from J, with 13 bases in between.

The sample comprised blood. The receptor was derived from a woman under 30 with Graves' hyperthyroidism. The V and J genes are TRBV29-1 and TRBJ1-5; D is perhaps TRBD1 (6 bases). As DNA, the CDR3 is TGCAGCGCAGTCGGGGGCATCAATCAGCCCCAGCATTTT. Its translation: CSAVGGINQPQHF. The whole variable domain, remainder taken from reference TRBV29-1 and TRBJ1-5, is SAVISQKPSRDICQRGTSLTIQCQVDSQVTMMFWYRQQPGQSLTLIATANQGSEATYESGFVIDKFPISRPNLTFSTLTVSNMSPEDSSIYLCSAVGGINQPQHFGDGTRLSIL.